The entry below describes one TCR beta chain. Its antigen remains undetermined. One base away there is no much larger clone; base qualities are not given. These data belong to a study of blood T cell repertoires in COVID-19 (dated by TCRdb to about 2020). About the investigation overall: Samples from collaborators originated in the United States, Italy and Spain and spanned both the acute and convalescent phases of COVID-19. The prospective study material was composed of cDNA or gDNA derived from T cells, B-cell-depleted T cells, or PBMCs. The dataset comprised deeply sampled blood TCRbeta repertoires from subjects exposed to, actively infected with, or recovered from COVID-19. A freely available public database, intended as a resource for researchers studying the immune response to SARS-CoV-2, is where the repertoires were released. Samples were obtained from the ongoing ImmuneRACE study (first 160 participants) and from roughly 1,300 subjects provided by 6 global collaborators. Sample metadata almost always included a de-identified subject ID, COVID-19 status, age in years and sex. Where HLA class I and class II types were available, the types were taken from metadata supplied by the sample provider, not from assay-based typing.

From the cysteine through the phenylalanine, the CDR3 covers 14 amino acids. The retained sequence is limited to the CDR3, 42 bases, with the frame set at the first base. Deletion took 0 bases off V and 5 bases off J, with a span of 13 bases between the germline ends. Sequences GTSNPN (CDR1) and SVGIG (CDR2) are obtained from the germline V gene (reference sequence). TCRbeta CDR3 regions were amplified from genomic DNA by means of the immunoSEQ Assay, a bias-controlled multiplex PCR. The authors' analysis ran thus. The number of nucleated cells in each sample was estimated from the amplification of reference gene primers within the assay. To quantify the absolute abundance of each unique TCRbeta CDR3 rearrangement, sequence reads were collapsed and filtered. For each sample, productive Simpson clonality was calculated as the square root of Simpson's diversity index over productive rearrangements. The table comes from immuneACCESS by way of TCRdb, which keeps in-frame sequences with V and J called. Part of the clones is missing from these tables; in studies checked, under half for an unresolved V gene and the rest for unknown reasons. V and J calls and clone size are those listed in that table; D and trimming were worked out from the DNA. This sample has 200,000 or so clones in its table, and 80% to 85% of those were observed once. The top ten clonotypes cover over 5% of the sample.

Beyond this particular receptor, the publication reports: How much clinical and demographic metadata was included differed by source and by participant, and the metadata was provided uncurated.

The collaborating institutions used their own protocols to collect whole blood in K2EDTA tubes. For TCRbeta analysis, collaborators shipped samples in one of three forms: frozen whole blood, isolated PBMCs, or DNA extracted from either of those sample types. The receptor was derived from a woman aged 25 to 39 with acute or convalescent COVID-19. The source material was peripheral blood. The chain links TRBV30 with TRBJ2-5; perhaps TRBD1 is the D gene, with 6 bases matching. The encoded CDR3 is CAWSVRGGGETQYF. The nucleotides read TGTGCCTGGAGTGTACGTGGGGGCGGGGAGACCCAGTACTTC.